A single sample gave rise to the 26 T cell receptor beta chains below, sequenced in a study of PD-1 blockade in classical Hodgkin lymphoma. Generated by immunoSEQ multiplex PCR, the TCRdb table keeps only in-frame clones and is missing some. The sample lists 42,000 or so clones, about 86% occurring once. Autologous stem cell transplantation was followed by relapse in every patient, and brentuximab vedotin exposure varied. Sequenced material: peripheral blood mononuclear cells (PBMCs), taken before the second cycle of nivolumab. These receptor sequences come from a human donor with classical Hodgkin lymphoma.

The gene calls are TRBV5-1 and TRBJ2-5; D call uncertain. Germline loops: CDR1 SGHRS, CDR2 YFSETQ. The CDR3 extends over 14 amino acids. V was clipped by 4 bases and J by 2 bases, with 12 bases between them. The chain's CDR3 is CASSDPGVQETQYF. The CDR3 DNA sequence: TGCGCCAGCAGCGATCCAGGAGTACAAGAGACCCAGTACTTC.

This sequence joins TRBV13 and TRBJ2-1; D not certain. The V gene lost 7 bases and the J gene lost 5 bases, with 18 bases spanning the gap. The CDR3 covers 15 residues. Germline assignment: CDR1 PRHDT and CDR2 FYEKMQ (reference sequence). CDR3 loop: CASTPLGSLDNEQFF. The DNA for the CDR3 is TGTGCCAGCACCCCCCTAGGGTCTCTCGACAATGAGCAGTTCTTC.

This clone was observed a single time. The CDR3 sequence is CASSLYRALENTIYF. CDR3 DNA sequence: TGTGCCAGCAGCTTATACAGAGCTCTGGAAAACACCATATATTTT. The V call is TRBV7-9, the J call TRBJ1-3; D is unclear. Trimming removed 2 bases at V and 6 bases at J, with 14 bases between. This CDR3 has 15 residues. Looked up from germline, CDR1 is SEHNR and CDR2 is FQNEAQ (reference sequence). The full variable domain, completed using reference TRBV7-9 and TRBJ1-3, is DTGVSQNPRHKITKRGQNVTFRCDPISEHNRLYWYRQTLGQGPEFLTYFQNEAQLEKSRLLSDRFSAERPKGSFSTLEIQRTEQGDSAMYLCASSLYRALENTIYFGEGSWLTVV.

This chain connects TRBV23-1 to TRBJ1-3, with D perhaps matching TRBD1 (6 bases). TRBV23-1 qualifies as an ORF whose function is uncertain. V dropped 2 bases and J dropped 1 base, with 18 bases sitting between them. The CDR3 is 18 residues long. CDR3 sequence: CASSQGGSRVESGNTIYF. CDR3 nucleotide sequence: TGCGCCAGCAGTCAAGGGGGCTCGAGGGTTGAATCTGGAAACACCATATATTTT.

V is TRBV2 and J is TRBJ1-5; D ambiguous. This CDR3 region has 14 residues. Trimming pared 6 bases from V and 4 bases from J, leaving 13 bases between. The germline V gene has CDR1 SNHLY and CDR2 FYNNEI. This CDR3 reads CASRPGRSNQPQHF. The CDR3 DNA follows: TGTGCCAGCAGACCCGGACGAAGTAATCAGCCCCAGCATTTT.

This chain joins TRBV18 and TRBJ2-1; 10 nucleotides match TRBD2. Looked up from germline, CDR1 is KGHSH and CDR2 is LQKENI. The length of the CDR3 is 17 residues. V lost 1 base, J lost 2 bases, and 5 bases stayed unmatched. This CDR3 reads CASSPLYSGGTYNEQFF. CDR3 bases: TGTGCCAGCTCACCACTTTATAGCGGGGGGACCTACAATGAGCAGTTCTTC.

This clone was recorded once. V usage is TRBV5-1 and J usage is TRBJ1-4; possible D gene TRBD1, 6 bases. Trimming removed 5 bases at V and 8 bases at J, with 19 bases between. The CDR3 runs to 15 residues. Germline CDR1 is SGHRS and CDR2 is YFSETQ. The CDR3 reads CASRIGIGTHEKLFF. In DNA, the CDR3 is TGCGCCAGCAGGATTGGTATCGGGACACACGAAAAACTGTTTTTT.

The chain uses TRBV5-1 and TRBJ2-5, with D tentatively TRBD2 (5 bases). The CDR3 has 14 amino acids. Trimming pared 4 bases from V and 3 bases from J, leaving 13 bases between. Per germline, CDR1 SGHRS and CDR2 YFSETQ. CDR3 sequence reads: CASSPNPGKETQYF. The CDR3, as DNA: TGCGCCAGCAGCCCCAATCCCGGGAAAGAGACCCAGTACTTC.

The chain employs TRBV9 and TRBJ2-2; either TRBD1 or TRBD2 may fit D (5 bases each). Germline-derived CDR1 and CDR2 are SGDLS and YYNGEE. This CDR3 comprises 15 residues. V dropped 5 bases and J dropped 1 base, with 12 bases sitting between them. CDR3 region: CASRADNLNTGELFF. The DNA for the CDR3 is TGTGCCAGCAGAGCGGACAACCTGAACACCGGGGAGCTGTTTTTT.

The J gene is TRBJ2-1, the V gene TRBV2; 11 bases fit TRBD2. The CDR3 is 12 residues long. The V gene end was trimmed by 7 bases and the J gene end by 14 bases; junction bases not matched to a gene: 7. Looked up from germline, CDR1 is SNHLY and CDR2 is FYNNEI. The CDR3 region has the DNA TGTGCCAGCAACCTAGCGGGGGGCTTTGAGTTCTTC. Its protein is CASNLAGGFEFF.

The CDR3, as DNA: TGTGCCAGCAGCTTAGTGACTAGCTCGGGTGAGCAGTTCTTC. Amino acid sequence: CASSLVTSSGEQFF. The V gene is TRBV7-8, the J gene TRBJ2-1; 7 bases match TRBD2. Germline CDR1 and CDR2: SGHVS and FQNEAQ. V shed 1 base, J shed 9 bases, and the junction held 6 bases outside the gene matches. This CDR3 comprises 14 residues. Supplemented by reference TRBV7-8 and TRBJ2-1, the full variable domain reads GAGVSQSPRYKVAKRGQDVALRCDPISGHVSLFWYQQALGQGPEFLTYFQNEAQLDKSGLPSDRFFAERPEGSVSTLKIQRTQQEDSAVYLCASSLVTSSGEQFFGPGTRLTVL.

The rearrangement joins TRBV28 to TRBJ1-2; TRBD1 aligns across 7 bases. J gave up 5 bases and V 4 bases, and 7 bases lay outside the gene matches. The germline V gene has CDR1 MDHEN and CDR2 SYDVKM. This CDR3 contains 14 residues. This chain's CDR3 is CASSSPDRIYGYTF. CDR3 bases: TGTGCCAGCAGTTCCCCGGACAGGATTTATGGCTACACCTTC.

The rearrangement links TRBV5-4 to TRBJ2-3; the match to TRBD2 covers 10 bases. CDR3 length equals 15 residues. Germline CDR1 is SGHNT and CDR2 is YYREEE (reference sequence). Losses at the gene ends were 4 bases for V and 0 bases for J; bases not matched to a gene: 2. The CDR3 protein is CASSPGLASTDTQYF. In nucleotides, the CDR3 is TGTGCCAGCAGCCCGGGACTAGCGAGCACAGATACGCAGTATTTT.

V usage is TRBV5-4 and J usage is TRBJ2-7; D possibly corresponds to TRBD2 (5 bases). This CDR3 is built from 15 residues. The V end lost 4 bases, the J end lost 4 bases, and 18 bases lay between the germline ends. Germline loops: CDR1 SGHNT, CDR2 YYREEE (reference sequence). CDR3: CASSPIGSGGYEQYF. DNA of the CDR3: TGTGCCAGCAGCCCCATCGGGTCAGGCGGGTACGAGCAGTACTTC.

The rearrangement joins TRBV28 to TRBJ1-4; no firm D call. The CDR3 contains 12 residues. Per germline, CDR1 MDHEN and CDR2 SYDVKM. Trimming shortened V by 1 base and J by 10 bases, and 7 bases separated the two germline ends. CDR3 sequence: CASSLLGGKLFF. CDR3 in DNA: TGTGCCAGCAGTTTATTAGGTGGAAAACTGTTTTTT.

The rearrangement joins TRBV7-8 to TRBJ1-3, with TRBD1 identical over 8 bases. The CDR3 length is 16 residues. The germline V gene has CDR1 SGHVS and CDR2 FQNEAQ. The V segment lost 4 bases and the J segment 4 bases; nucleotides outside the gene matches: 9. CDR3 in amino acids: CASSSWTGTSGNTIYF. CDR3 sequence (DNA): TGTGCCAGCAGCTCTTGGACAGGGACTTCAGGAAACACCATATATTTT.

CDR3 sequence (DNA): TGCAGCGTTGAGGGGGGAACAGGGGAGCGGGAGACCCAGTACTTC. Its protein is CSVEGGTGERETQYF. The V call is TRBV29-1, the J call TRBJ2-5, with D perhaps matching TRBD1 (7 bases). The V end was cut by 3 bases, the J end by 5 bases, with 19 bases between. The CDR3 has 15 residues. The germline CDR1 and CDR2 sequences are SQVTM and ANQGSEA. The variable domain in full, with the rest retrieved from reference TRBV29-1 and TRBJ2-5, is SAVISQKPSRDICQRGTSLTIQCQVDSQVTMMFWYRQQPGQSLTLIATANQGSEATYESGFVIDKFPISRPNLTFSTLTVSNMSPEDSSIYLCSVEGGTGERETQYFGPGTRLLVL.

V is TRBV7-2 and J is TRBJ2-2, with 10 bases fitting TRBD1. Germline V gene lookup returns CDR1 SGHTA and CDR2 FQGNSA. The CDR3 is 17 residues long. Losses at the gene ends were 1 base for V and 6 bases for J; bases not matched to a gene: 8. The CDR3 is CASSLGLRDRGAGELFF. Here the CDR3 DNA reads TGTGCCAGCAGCTTAGGTCTCCGGGACAGGGGCGCCGGGGAGCTGTTTTTT.

This clone is judged medium-sized. The J gene is TRBJ2-2, the V gene TRBV18, with TRBD2 as a possible D gene (7 bases). V gave up 3 bases and J gave up 2 bases, with 16 bases separating them. The V gene's germline CDR1 is KGHSH and CDR2 LQKENI. The length of the CDR3 is 17 residues. The CDR3 nucleotides read TGTGCCAGCTCACCTCTCGCGGGGGCCACCAACACCGGGGAGCTGTTTTTT. Translated: CASSPLAGATNTGELFF.

The chain uses TRBV7-2 and TRBJ2-1; 11 bases align to TRBD1. This CDR3 region has 15 residues. Germline V gene sequence: CDR1 SGHTA, CDR2 FQGNSA. J lost 7 bases, V lost 5 bases, and 7 bases had no gene match. In DNA form, the CDR3 reads TGTGCCAGCAGCCTGGACAGGGGGCGCGTAAATGAGCAGTTCTTC. Translating it yields CASSLDRGRVNEQFF.

This chain joins TRBV5-5 and TRBJ1-4; the D is unclear. In germline, CDR1 is SGHKS, CDR2 YYEKEE (reference sequence). The CDR3 runs 15 residues. The germline V and J ends were trimmed by 4 bases and 0 bases, with 10 bases remaining between them. The CDR3 protein is CASSLIPSTNEKLFF. The CDR3, as DNA: TGTGCCAGCAGCCTCATCCCCTCAACTAATGAAAAACTGTTTTTT.

Concerning this clone itself: The junction departs from the called germline gene at one end, perhaps through a read error. This sequence joins TRBV12-5 and TRBJ2-3; D is perhaps TRBD2 (6 bases). Looked up from germline, CDR1 is LGHNT and CDR2 is FRNRAP. CDR3 length: 12 residues. CDR3 sequence reads: CASGLRWRGPNF. The CDR3 region has the DNA TGTGCTAGTGGTTTGCGGTGGAGGGGCCCCAATTTT.

The CDR3 DNA sequence: TGTGCCAGTAGTGAACGGAACTACGAGCAGTACTTC. Protein: CASSERNYEQYF. The chain uses TRBV19 and TRBJ2-7; D is uncertain. Per germline, CDR1 LNHDA and CDR2 SQIVND (reference sequence). This CDR3 has 12 residues. Trimming took 5 bases from V and 3 from J, leaving 8 bases between them.

The V and J genes are TRBV5-1 and TRBJ1-3; D is ambiguous. There are 14 residues in the CDR3. V was cut by 0 bases and J by 2 bases, with 6 bases left in between. Germline V gives CDR1 SGHRS, CDR2 YFSETQ. The CDR3 spells CASSLGTPGNTIYF. In nucleotides, the CDR3 is TGCGCCAGCAGCTTGGGGACGCCTGGAAACACCATATATTTT.

The chain couples TRBV5-4 to TRBJ2-1; 13 nucleotides agree with TRBD2. CDR1 SGHNT and CDR2 YYREEE come from the germline V gene (reference sequence). The junction had 2 bases not matched to a gene; V was cut back by 0 bases and J by 5 bases. This CDR3 contains 16 residues. Here the CDR3 reads CASSLGGLAGDNEQFF. The CDR3 nucleotides read TGTGCCAGCAGCTTGGGAGGACTAGCGGGGGACAATGAGCAGTTCTTC.

This sequence joins TRBV11-2 and TRBJ2-3; 7 positions agree with TRBD2. After removal of 5 bases from V and 0 bases from J, the junction contained 5 bases not matched to a gene. Germline values: CDR1 SGHAT, CDR2 FQNNGV. The CDR3 is 15 amino acids. The CDR3 region is CASSPLAVSTDTQYF. The DNA for the CDR3 is TGTGCCAGCAGCCCTCTAGCGGTTAGCACAGATACGCAGTATTTT.